These T cell receptor beta chains were read from a single sample in a study of blood T cell repertoires in COVID-19. Using immunoSEQ multiplex PCR, the repertoire was profiled, and TCRdb retains in-frame clones only, with some absent. The sample holds approximately 170,000 clones; 89% are singletons and the top ten take roughly 0.77%. Source material: PBMCs or T cells enriched from blood (not recorded which). The receptors were sampled from a woman between 18 and 29 years old who had recovered from COVID-19. CDR3s include the opening cysteine and the closing phenylalanine or tryptophan. D genes are given only for firm matches. Rows give clone size only sometimes, using once, few, many, or a class for an expanded clone.

J gene	D gene	V gene	clone size	CDR3 protein	CDR3 DNA
TRBJ2-7	TRBD1	TRBV5-1	NA	CASSSATGGAYEQYF	TGCGCCAGCAGCTCTGCCACAGGGGGCGCGTACGAGCAGTACTTC
TRBJ2-5	NA	TRBV20-1	once	CSASWSKQETQYF	TGCAGTGCTAGTTGGTCTAAACAAGAGACCCAGTACTTC
TRBJ2-7	NA	TRBV7-9	NA	CASSTGEGHYEQYF	TGTGCCAGCAGTACCGGGGAAGGTCACTACGAGCAGTACTTC
TRBJ2-4	TRBD1	TRBV5-1	NA	CASSYEGARRQYF	TGCGCCAGCAGTTACGAGGGGGCGAGACGGCAGTACTTC
TRBJ2-1	NA	TRBV14	NA	CASSQIQGSYNEQFF	TGTGCCAGCAGCCAGATCCAGGGCTCCTACAATGAGCAGTTCTTC
TRBJ2-7	NA	TRBV19	once	CASSLKTEGATYEQYF	TGTGCCAGTAGTCTCAAGACTGAGGGAGCGACCTACGAGCAGTACTTC
TRBJ2-7	NA	TRBV6-5	NA	CASSYPEGGYYEQYF	TGTGCCAGCAGTTACCCTGAGGGGGGGTACTACGAGCAGTACTTC
TRBJ2-1	NA	TRBV4-2	NA	CASSQVMSSYNEQFF	TGTGCCAGCAGCCAAGTCATGAGCTCCTACAATGAGCAGTTCTTC
TRBJ1-1	NA	TRBV6-5	many	CATLKQGKSTEAFF	TGTGCCACATTAAAACAGGGTAAGAGCACTGAAGCTTTCTTT
TRBJ1-5	TRBD1	TRBV4-2	NA	CASSQVGQALGGPQHF	TGTGCCAGCAGCCAAGTGGGACAGGCGTTGGGTGGACCCCAGCATTTT
TRBJ1-5	NA	TRBV7-9	few	CASSLGQANQPQHF	TGTGCCAGCAGCTTAGGACAGGCCAATCAGCCCCAGCATTTT
TRBJ1-1	NA	TRBV7-2	NA	CASSLARPGSTEAFF	TGTGCCAGCAGCTTAGCGCGGCCGGGGTCCACTGAAGCTTTCTTT
TRBJ2-7	TRBD2	TRBV2	NA	CASTRASGSYEQYF	TGTGCCAGCACCAGGGCTAGCGGCTCCTACGAGCAGTACTTC
TRBJ2-7	TRBD1	TRBV28	NA	CASSLTGVGYEQYF	TGTGCCAGCAGTTTGACAGGGGTTGGGTACGAGCAGTACTTC
TRBJ2-2	NA	TRBV9	NA	CASSPLGAGELFF	TGTGCCAGCAGCCCCCTCGGGGCCGGGGAGCTGTTTTTT
TRBJ2-7	NA	TRBV13	once	CASSLEGGAYEQYF	TGTGCCAGCAGCTTAGAAGGCGGGGCGTACGAGCAGTACTTC
TRBJ2-7	NA	TRBV2	NA	CASREVTYEQYF	TGTGCCAGCAGGGAGGTCACCTACGAGCAGTACTTC
TRBJ2-1	TRBD1	TRBV7-9	NA	CASSHRRTGGGNEQFF	TGTGCCAGCAGCCATCGGAGAACAGGGGGCGGGAATGAGCAGTTCTTC
TRBJ1-2	TRBD1	TRBV19	NA	CASSGMGQRANYGYTF	TGTGCCAGTAGCGGGATGGGACAGAGAGCTAACTATGGCTACACCTTC
TRBJ2-1	TRBD2	TRBV5-1	NA	CASSLIIAGEDEQFF	TGCGCCAGCAGCTTGATTATAGCGGGAGAGGATGAGCAGTTCTTC
TRBJ2-5	NA	TRBV28	NA	CASSFWTDPRRHF	TGTGCCAGCAGTTTCTGGACAGACCCGCGAAGACACTTC
TRBJ2-1	TRBD1	TRBV6-2/TRBV6-3	NA	CASSKGQESNEQFF	TGTGCCAGCAGCAAAGGACAGGAATCTAATGAGCAGTTCTTC
TRBJ1-2	NA	TRBV28	NA	CASRRGAGAEGYTF	TGTGCCAGCAGGCGAGGGGCGGGGGCGGAGGGCTACACCTTC
TRBJ2-1	TRBD2	TRBV7-2	NA	CASSPGGSSYNEQFF	TGTGCCAGCAGCCCGGGGGGGAGCTCCTACAATGAGCAGTTCTTC
TRBJ1-1	NA	TRBV13	NA	CASSRGSEAFF	TGTGCCAGCAGCAGAGGATCTGAAGCTTTCTTT
TRBJ2-2	NA	TRBV6-5	few	CASSYSGGVSGELFF	TGTGCCAGCAGTTACTCCGGGGGAGTCTCCGGGGAGCTGTTTTTT
TRBJ2-1	TRBD1	TRBV12-3/TRBV12-4	NA	CASSPDRNEQFF	TGTGCCAGCAGCCCGGACAGGAATGAGCAGTTCTTC
TRBJ1-5	NA	TRBV2	NA	CASSQTGSNQPQHF	TGTGCCAGCAGTCAGACTGGAAGCAATCAGCCCCAGCATTTT
TRBJ2-7	TRBD1	TRBV6-2/TRBV6-3	NA	CASSGLDRGDEQYF	TGTGCCAGCAGTGGCCTCGACAGGGGGGATGAGCAGTACTTC
TRBJ1-5	NA	TRBV9	NA	CASSVGVSGGQPQHF	TGTGCCAGCAGCGTAGGAGTTTCGGGGGGGCAGCCCCAGCATTTT
TRBJ2-5	TRBD2	TRBV5-1	NA	CASSLGSGSLRETQYF	TGCGCCAGCAGCTTGGGTAGCGGGAGTCTCCGGGAGACCCAGTACTTC
TRBJ2-3	NA	TRBV4-1	NA	CASSQPPRRDTQYF	TGCGCCAGCAGCCAACCACCCCGGAGGGATACGCAGTATTTT
TRBJ2-7	TRBD1	TRBV10-3	NA	CAITDRGQGTHEQYF	TGTGCCATCACCGATAGGGGACAGGGGACGCACGAGCAGTACTTC
TRBJ2-2	TRBD1	TRBV27	NA	CASAQTGFANTGELFF	TGTGCCAGCGCTCAGACAGGGTTTGCGAACACCGGGGAGCTGTTTTTT
TRBJ2-7	NA	TRBV14	NA	CASSQEGRTQLYEQYF	TGTGCCAGCAGCCAAGAGGGCAGGACTCAGCTCTACGAGCAGTACTTC
TRBJ2-7	TRBD1	TRBV6-2/TRBV6-3	NA	CASSYSTGQGTYEQYF	TGTGCCAGCAGTTACTCGACCGGACAGGGAACCTACGAGCAGTACTTC
TRBJ2-1	NA	TRBV6-5	NA	CASRAPGPYNEQFF	TGTGCCAGCAGAGCCCCGGGTCCGTACAATGAGCAGTTCTTC